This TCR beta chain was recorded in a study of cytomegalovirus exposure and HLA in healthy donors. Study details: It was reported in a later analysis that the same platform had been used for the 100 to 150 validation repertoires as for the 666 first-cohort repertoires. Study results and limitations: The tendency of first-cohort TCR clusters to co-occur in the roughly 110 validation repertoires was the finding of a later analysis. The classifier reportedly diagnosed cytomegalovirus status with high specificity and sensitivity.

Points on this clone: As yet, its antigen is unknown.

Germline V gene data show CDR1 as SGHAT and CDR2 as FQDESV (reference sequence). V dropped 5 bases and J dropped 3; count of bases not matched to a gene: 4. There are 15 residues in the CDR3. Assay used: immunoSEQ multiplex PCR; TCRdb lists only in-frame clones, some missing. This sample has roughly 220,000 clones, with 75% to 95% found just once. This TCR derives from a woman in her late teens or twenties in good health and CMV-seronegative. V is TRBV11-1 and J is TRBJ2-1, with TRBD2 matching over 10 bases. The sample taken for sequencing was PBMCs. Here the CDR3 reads CASSTSGRVYNEQFF. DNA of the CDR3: TGTGCCAGCAGCACAAGCGGGAGGGTCTACAATGAGCAGTTCTTC.